This T cell receptor beta chain was profiled in a study of PD-1 blockade in mismatch repair-deficient tumors. Regarding this clone: Its antigen is as yet unknown.

Assay: immunoSEQ multiplex PCR; the TCRdb copy retains only in-frame clones and omits some. The sample has approximately 9,300 clones; around 90% are singletons. The time point was: 10-day in vitro stimulation with candidate neoantigen peptide 3. TCRs were sequenced from a few patients responding to pembrolizumab. CDR1 GTSNPN and CDR2 SVGIG come from the germline V gene (reference sequence). The CDR3 spans 16 residues. Unmatched junction bases numbered 6, after V lost 1 base and J lost 0 bases. V usage is TRBV30 and J usage is TRBJ2-3; 8 nucleotides agree with TRBD2. The sequenced sample was cells cultured in vitro, obtained from a patient treated with pembrolizumab. The TCR originated in an adult with mismatch repair-deficient cancer. In nucleotides, the CDR3 is TGTGCCTGGAGTGCGGGAGGGTTCACTAGCACAGATACGCAGTATTTT. It yields the protein CAWSAGGFTSTDTQYF.